This T cell receptor beta chain was captured in a study of blood T cell repertoires in COVID-19. Study at large: Nucleic acid was either cDNA or gDNA, and it came from T cells, B-cell-depleted T cells, or PBMCs.

As for this clone: Other DNA sequences within the sample encode an identical CDR3.

CDR3 length: 11 residues. V was cut by 5 bases and J by 7 bases, with 9 bases left in between. From germline, CDR1 is MNHEY and CDR2 SVGEGT. Profiled with immunoSEQ multiplex PCR; TCRdb holds only in-frame clones, not every one. This sample carries about 120,000 clones, roughly three quarters of them seen once, and the ten largest clones take about 40%. The chain recombines TRBV6-2 or TRBV6-3 with TRBJ2-7; no clear D. The clonotype comes from a man aged 35-49 years with active or convalescent COVID-19. The source material was peripheral blood. The CDR3 DNA is TGTGCCAGCAGTCTCCCCGGTGAGCAGTACTTC. It yields the protein CASSLPGEQYF.